This TCR beta chain comes out of a study of cytomegalovirus exposure and HLA in healthy donors. Findings and limits, study-wide: When presence/absence was analysed, sequencing depth was taken to be roughly uniform across donors. Being productive about 87% or about 30% of the time was typical of most TCR beta V segments in an earlier analysis.

This PCR relied on a set of 60 Vbeta primers and 13 Jbeta primers. In the study's own analysis: Later, some 75 million unique TCR beta chains were counted in an analysis, and about 12 million of them were shared. Repertoires were generated with immunoSEQ multiplex PCR, while TCRdb's copy carries only in-frame clones and drops some. The V and J calls and clone size were taken over from that table, and D and trimming were inferred from the DNA. The sample shows roughly 110,000 clones, roughly four fifths of them seen only once. This CDR3 contains 14 residues. Looked up from germline, CDR1 is SGHAT and CDR2 is FQDESV (reference sequence). Trimming took 5 bases from V and 5 from J, leaving 14 bases between them. As to this clone: The antigen remains unidentified.

This chain connects TRBV11-1 to TRBJ2-3; possibly TRBD2 for D (5 bases). The specimen was PBMCs. The TCR was taken from a man younger than 45 in good health and CMV-seropositive. Here the CDR3 reads CASSVNSRGDTQYF. Written as DNA, the CDR3 is TGTGCCAGCAGCGTAAACTCCCGGGGAGATACGCAGTATTTT.